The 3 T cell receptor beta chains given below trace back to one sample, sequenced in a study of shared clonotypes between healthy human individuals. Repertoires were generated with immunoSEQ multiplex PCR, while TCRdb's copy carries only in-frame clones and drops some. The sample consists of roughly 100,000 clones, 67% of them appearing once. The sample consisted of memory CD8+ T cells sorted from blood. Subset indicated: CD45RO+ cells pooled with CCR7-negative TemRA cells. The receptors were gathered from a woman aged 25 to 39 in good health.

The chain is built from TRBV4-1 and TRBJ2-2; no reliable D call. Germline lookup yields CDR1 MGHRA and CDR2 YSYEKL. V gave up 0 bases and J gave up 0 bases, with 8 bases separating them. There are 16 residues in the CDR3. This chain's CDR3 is CASSQDLATNTGELFF. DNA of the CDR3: TGCGCCAGCAGCCAAGATCTGGCGACGAACACCGGGGAGCTGTTTTTT.

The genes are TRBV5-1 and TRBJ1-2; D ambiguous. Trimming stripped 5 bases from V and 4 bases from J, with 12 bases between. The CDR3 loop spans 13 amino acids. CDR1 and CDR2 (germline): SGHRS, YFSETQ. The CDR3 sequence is CASSEVDFYGYTF. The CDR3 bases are TGCGCCAGCAGTGAGGTCGACTTCTATGGCTACACCTTC. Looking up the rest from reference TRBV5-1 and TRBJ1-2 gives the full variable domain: KAGVTQTPRYLIKTRGQQVTLSCSPISGHRSVSWYQQTPGQGLQFLFEYFSETQRNKGNFPGRFSGRQFSNSRSEMNVSTLELGDSALYLCASSEVDFYGYTFGSGTRLTVV.

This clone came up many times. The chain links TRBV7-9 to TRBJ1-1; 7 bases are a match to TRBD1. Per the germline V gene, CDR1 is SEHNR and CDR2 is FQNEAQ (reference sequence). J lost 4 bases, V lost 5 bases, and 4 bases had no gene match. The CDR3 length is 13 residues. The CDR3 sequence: CASSQTGSTEAFF. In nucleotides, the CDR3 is TGTGCCAGCAGCCAGACAGGGAGCACTGAAGCTTTCTTT.